These 30 T cell receptor beta chains originate from one sample sequenced in a study of T cell responses to AZD1222 COVID-19 vaccine. This table comes from immunoSEQ multiplex PCR, and its TCRdb copy is limited to in-frame clones, with some not included. The sample lists 150,000 to 180,000 clones, 80% to 90% seen once, with roughly 5.8% in the top ten. Sequencing was performed on peripheral blood, taken on day 0 of MenACWY control vaccination. All receptors derive from an adult in good health.

This sequence joins TRBV25-1 and TRBJ2-5; 7 positions match TRBD2. CDR1 is MGHDK and CDR2 is SYGVNS in the germline V gene. V lost 3 bases to trimming and J lost 4 bases; unmatched junction nucleotides: 5. The CDR3 is 14 residues long. The CDR3 DNA follows: TGTGCCAGCAGTGACATGGTAGCGGGAGAGACCCAGTACTTC. Translated, it gives CASSDMVAGETQYF.

The chain couples TRBV28 to TRBJ2-1, with TRBD2 as a possible D gene (6 bases). In germline, CDR1 is MDHEN, CDR2 SYDVKM. This CDR3 spans 15 amino acids. The V and J ends lost 3 bases and 3 bases respectively, with 12 bases between them. This CDR3 reads CASSFGTPLYNEQFF. As DNA, the CDR3 is TGTGCCAGCAGTTTCGGGACTCCCCTCTACAATGAGCAGTTCTTC.

The chain carries TRBV5-1 and TRBJ2-5; weak D call: TRBD1 (6 bases). From germline, CDR1 is SGHRS and CDR2 YFSETQ. The V gene lost 4 bases and the J gene lost 1 base, with 11 bases spanning the gap. The CDR3 covers 14 residues. CDR3 nucleotides: TGCGCCAGCAGCCTGGACAGACCCCAAGAGACCCAGTACTTC. As protein: CASSLDRPQETQYF.

V and J are TRBV27 and TRBJ2-4, with TRBD1 matching over 8 bases. Unmatched junction bases numbered 11, after V lost 7 bases and J lost 9 bases. Germline V gives CDR1 MNHEY, CDR2 SMNVEV (reference sequence). The CDR3 is 14 residues long. CDR3 amino acids: CASTIQTGVGIQYF. The CDR3 nucleotides are TGTGCCAGCACCATCCAGACAGGGGTGGGCATTCAGTACTTC.

V and J are TRBV28 and TRBJ1-5, with TRBD1 matching 9 bases. The CDR3 loop spans 17 amino acids. V lost 6 bases, J lost 6 bases, and 15 bases stayed unmatched. The germline gives CDR1 MDHEN, CDR2 SYDVKM. The CDR3 bases are TGTGCCAGCAGCCCCCAGGGAGGACAGGGGTTTAGTCAGCCCCAGCATTTT. Amino acids: CASSPQGGQGFSQPQHF.

This chain connects TRBV5-1 to TRBJ2-2, with TRBD1 matching over 7 bases. The CDR3 consists of 15 residues. The germline CDR1 and CDR2 sequences are SGHRS and YFSETQ. V was clipped by 3 bases and J by 8 bases; unmatched bases: 10. CDR3 amino acids: CASSYLRTGPGELFF. DNA for the CDR3: TGCGCCAGCAGCTACCTAAGGACAGGCCCGGGGGAGCTGTTTTTT.

The CDR3 sequence: CASSLAEGLEAFF. The CDR3 DNA sequence: TGCGCCAGCAGCTTGGCCGAAGGACTTGAAGCTTTCTTT. The chain joins TRBV5-1 to TRBJ1-1; D gene uncertain. Between the trimmed V and J ends, which lost 0 bases and 7 bases, there was a span of 10 bases. Germline values: CDR1 SGHRS, CDR2 YFSETQ. CDR3 length: 13 amino acids.

J is TRBJ2-4 and V is TRBV28, with a weak D call TRBD1 (6 bases). The germline V gene encodes CDR1 MDHEN and CDR2 SYDVKM. V was clipped by 5 bases and J by 8 bases, with 13 bases between them. This CDR3 has 13 residues. CDR3 loop: CASSPLQGDIQYF. The CDR3 DNA sequence: TGTGCCAGCAGTCCCTTACAGGGAGACATTCAGTACTTC.

V usage is TRBV7-9 and J usage is TRBJ1-2; tentative D call: TRBD1 (5 bases). Between the trimmed V and J ends, which lost 7 bases and 5 bases, there was a span of 11 bases. The CDR3 consists of 12 residues. Per the germline V gene, CDR1 is SEHNR and CDR2 is FQNEAQ (reference sequence). The CDR3 loop is CASTPGAYGYTF. In DNA, the CDR3 is TGTGCCAGCACCCCTGGGGCTTATGGCTACACCTTC.

The gene calls are TRBV19 and TRBJ1-5, with a weak D call TRBD1 (6 bases). Germline lookup yields CDR1 LNHDA and CDR2 SQIVND (reference sequence). CDR3 length: 13 residues. Trimming shortened V by 4 bases and J by 5 bases, and 9 bases separated the two germline ends. CDR3 in DNA: TGTGCCAGTAGTACAAACAGGGATCAGCCCCAGCATTTT. Translating gives CASSTNRDQPQHF.

The V and J genes are TRBV6-2 or TRBV6-3 and TRBJ1-5; TRBD1 agrees at 8 bases. Unmatched junction bases numbered 6, after V lost 4 bases and J lost 7 bases. This CDR3 region has 14 residues. Germline assignment: CDR1 MNHEY and CDR2 SVGEGT. The CDR3 loop reads CASSLTAGGQPQHF. The DNA for the CDR3 is TGTGCCAGCAGTTTGACGGCAGGGGGCCAGCCCCAGCATTTT.

The V and J genes are TRBV5-1 and TRBJ1-2, with D perhaps TRBD1 (6 bases). This CDR3 contains 12 residues. V was shortened by 9 bases and J by 6 bases, with 15 bases between the two germline ends. Germline V gene lookup returns CDR1 SGHRS and CDR2 YFSETQ. In DNA form, the CDR3 reads TGCGCCACCCGGGCAGGGGAGAATGGCTACACCTTC. Encoded protein: CATRAGENGYTF.

This clone has only one observation. The chain joins TRBV19 to TRBJ1-5; D uncertain. Germline lookup yields CDR1 LNHDA and CDR2 SQIVND (reference sequence). The length of the CDR3 is 13 residues. Trimming left V 3 bases short and J 11 bases short, with 14 bases between. The CDR3 DNA reads TGTGCCAGTAGTATTTCTGAGGGTCGAGCCCAGCATTTT. This codes for CASSISEGRAQHF.

The chain combines TRBV19 with TRBJ1-1, with 9 positions matching TRBD1. Looked up from germline, CDR1 is LNHDA and CDR2 is SQIVND (reference sequence). The trim removed 5 bases at V and 11 bases at J, leaving 15 bases unmatched. CDR3 length: 15 residues. This chain's CDR3 is CASSLATGGTLRAFF. The CDR3 coding sequence is TGTGCCAGTAGTCTCGCAACAGGGGGCACCTTGAGGGCTTTCTTT. Variable domain in full (rest from reference TRBV19 and TRBJ1-1): DGGITQSPKYLFRKEGQNVTLSCEQNLNHDAMYWYRQDPGQGLRLIYYSQIVNDFQKGDIAEGYSVSREKKESFPLTVTSAQKNPTAFYLCASSLATGGTLRAFFGQGTRLTVV.

The chain couples TRBV7-8 to TRBJ2-7, with unresolved D. The CDR3 covers 15 residues. V lost 0 bases and J 2 bases, leaving 11 bases between the germline ends. CDR1 and CDR2 (germline): SGHVS, FQNEAQ. The CDR3 sequence is CASSLAGHSAYEQYF. CDR3 coding DNA: TGTGCCAGCAGCTTAGCGGGCCACTCGGCCTACGAGCAGTACTTC. Together with reference TRBV7-8 and TRBJ2-7, the CDR3 gives the full variable domain: GAGVSQSPRYKVAKRGQDVALRCDPISGHVSLFWYQQALGQGPEFLTYFQNEAQLDKSGLPSDRFFAERPEGSVSTLKIQRTQQEDSAVYLCASSLAGHSAYEQYFGPGTRLTVT.

This clone was recorded once. The chain has TRBV2 and TRBJ2-3, with 12 bases aligning to TRBD2. CDR1 and CDR2 (germline): SNHLY, FYNNEI. V lost 6 bases, J lost 2 bases, and 6 bases stayed unmatched. The CDR3 sequence is 16 residues long. The DNA for the CDR3 is TGTGCCAGCAGGGAACTAGCGGGGGGCATCACAGATACGCAGTATTTT. Translation gives CASRELAGGITDTQYF. The full variable domain, its missing parts supplied by reference TRBV2 and TRBJ2-3, is EPEVTQTPSHQVTQMGQEVILRCVPISNHLYFYWYRQILGQKVEFLVSFYNNEISEKSEIFDDQFSVERPDGSNFTLKIRSTKLEDSAMYFCASRELAGGITDTQYFGPGTRLTVL.

This clone was found once. The chain carries TRBV11-2 and TRBJ2-7; D is unclear. Trimming took 5 bases from V and 2 from J, leaving 13 bases between them. The CDR3 runs 14 residues. CDR1 and CDR2 from the germline V gene are SGHAT and FQNNGV. The CDR3: CASSPSDPTYEQYF. In nucleotides, the CDR3 is TGTGCCAGCAGCCCTTCGGACCCTACCTACGAGCAGTACTTC. Full variable domain (outside the CDR3, taken from reference TRBV11-2 and TRBJ2-7): EAGVAQSPRYKIIEKRQSVAFWCNPISGHATLYWYQQILGQGPKLLIQFQNNGVVDDSQLPKDRFSAERLKGVDSTLKIQPAKLEDSAVYLCASSPSDPTYEQYFGPGTRLTVT.

This clone was seen once. V is TRBV5-1 and J is TRBJ2-2; D is ambiguous. The CDR3 runs 16 residues. Germline CDR1 and CDR2: SGHRS and YFSETQ. The germline V and J ends were trimmed by 3 bases and 3 bases, with 15 bases remaining between them. Here the CDR3 reads CASSSRQVWDTGELFF. The CDR3, as DNA: TGCGCCAGCAGCTCAAGGCAAGTGTGGGACACCGGGGAGCTGTTTTTT.

The rearrangement links TRBV27 to TRBJ1-6; D remains ambiguous. Germline values: CDR1 MNHEY, CDR2 SMNVEV (reference sequence). The CDR3 sequence is 17 residues long. Trimming removed 2 bases from V and 0 bases from J, with 11 bases in between. In nucleotides, the CDR3 is TGTGCCAGCAGTTTAGTGGCGACGGGCTCCTATAATTCACCCCTCCACTTT. This translates into CASSLVATGSYNSPLHF.

The gene calls are TRBV20-1 and TRBJ2-7, with D perhaps TRBD2 (5 bases). The CDR3 is 17 residues long. V dropped 3 bases and J dropped 5 bases, with 26 bases sitting between them. Germline CDR1 DFQATT, CDR2 SNEGSKA (reference sequence). Here the CDR3 reads CSASRQPRMGVGNEQYF. The CDR3 nucleotides read TGCAGTGCTAGTCGGCAGCCCCGAATGGGAGTCGGGAACGAGCAGTACTTC.

CDR3 DNA sequence: TGTGCCAGCAGCTTGGCAAACCGGCCGGGACAGGGGGTGGGTAATCAGCCCCAGCATTTT. Protein: CASSLANRPGQGVGNQPQHF. The chain uses TRBV5-5 and TRBJ1-5, with 11 nucleotides matching TRBD1. The germline CDR1 and CDR2 sequences are SGHKS and YYEKEE (reference sequence). The length of the CDR3 is 20 residues. V was pared by 0 bases and J by 4 bases, with 15 bases of the junction left unmatched.

The V gene is TRBV7-2, the J gene TRBJ1-1; 7 bases are shared with TRBD1. CDR1 and CDR2 from the germline V gene are SGHTA and FQGNSA. V lost 0 bases and J lost 10; bases outside the gene matches: 5. The CDR3 is 13 amino acids. The CDR3 sequence: CASSLAETGIAFF. CDR3 DNA sequence: TGTGCCAGCAGCTTAGCGGAGACAGGGATAGCTTTCTTT.

This clone showed up just once. V usage is TRBV6-2 or TRBV6-3 and J usage is TRBJ1-1; 9 bases are a match to TRBD1. CDR1 and CDR2 from the germline V gene are MNHEY and SVGEGT. This CDR3 has 16 amino acids. The trim removed 2 bases at V and 6 bases at J, leaving 10 bases unmatched. CDR3 residues: CASSYETGGFKPEAFF. CDR3 sequence (DNA): TGTGCCAGCAGTTACGAGACAGGGGGATTCAAGCCTGAAGCTTTCTTT.

This chain links TRBV24-1 with TRBJ2-2; no definite D call. The CDR3 sequence is 13 residues long. Trimming took 2 bases from V and 6 from J, leaving 6 bases between them. Looked up from germline, CDR1 is KGHDR and CDR2 is SFDVKD. CDR3 sequence reads: CATSDSEAGELFF. CDR3 bases: TGTGCCACCAGTGATTCGGAAGCCGGGGAGCTGTTTTTT.

The chain combines TRBV4-1 with TRBJ1-1; TRBD1 matches 9 bases. After removal of 4 bases from V and 8 bases from J, the junction contained 5 bases not matched to a gene. The germline CDR1 and CDR2 sequences are MGHRA and YSYEKL. This CDR3 region has 13 residues. CDR3 nucleotides: TGCGCCAGCAGCCGCTCTGGACAGGGGGAAGCTTTCTTT. This translates into CASSRSGQGEAFF.

This chain uses TRBV5-6 with TRBJ1-4; no definite D call. Trimming took off 0 bases at V and 8 bases at J, with 8 bases between the two ends. This CDR3 spans 13 amino acids. The V gene's germline CDR1 is SGHDT and CDR2 YYEEEE. Here the CDR3 reads CASSLVQEEKLFF. The CDR3 DNA follows: TGTGCCAGCAGCTTGGTCCAGGAGGAAAAACTGTTTTTT.

The V and J genes are TRBV4-1 and TRBJ1-5; no definite D call. CDR1 MGHRA and CDR2 YSYEKL come from the germline V gene. The CDR3 length is 15 residues. V lost 1 base, J lost 2 bases, and 9 bases lay in between. CDR3 DNA sequence: TGCGCCAGCAGCCAAGTCCCGACTGGCAATCAGCCCCAGCATTTT. Its protein product is CASSQVPTGNQPQHF.

This clone came up once. The J gene is TRBJ1-1, the V gene TRBV19; D is ambiguous. Germline CDR1 and CDR2: LNHDA and SQIVND (reference sequence). Trimming removed 1 base from V and 1 base from J, with 4 bases in between. The CDR3 consists of 13 residues. DNA of the CDR3: TGTGCCAGTAGTATAGGAGCGAACACTGAAGCTTTCTTT. It translates to CASSIGANTEAFF.

This clone was observed a single time. The chain links TRBV27 to TRBJ2-1; 14 nucleotides line up with TRBD2. The CDR3 is 16 residues long. V was clipped by 6 bases and J by 5 bases; unmatched bases: 6. Germline V gene sequence: CDR1 MNHEY, CDR2 SMNVEV (reference sequence). Here the CDR3 DNA reads TGTGCCAGCAGACGGACTAGCGGGGGGTCGAACAATGAGCAGTTCTTC. The encoded protein is CASRRTSGGSNNEQFF.

The chain employs TRBV29-1 and TRBJ1-2; D ambiguous. Between the trimmed V and J ends, which lost 6 bases and 4 bases, there was a span of 9 bases. The CDR3 spans 11 residues. The V gene's germline CDR1 is SQVTM and CDR2 ANQGSEA. The CDR3, as DNA: TGCAGCGTAGGACCGAGCTATGGCTACACCTTC. This gives the protein CSVGPSYGYTF.